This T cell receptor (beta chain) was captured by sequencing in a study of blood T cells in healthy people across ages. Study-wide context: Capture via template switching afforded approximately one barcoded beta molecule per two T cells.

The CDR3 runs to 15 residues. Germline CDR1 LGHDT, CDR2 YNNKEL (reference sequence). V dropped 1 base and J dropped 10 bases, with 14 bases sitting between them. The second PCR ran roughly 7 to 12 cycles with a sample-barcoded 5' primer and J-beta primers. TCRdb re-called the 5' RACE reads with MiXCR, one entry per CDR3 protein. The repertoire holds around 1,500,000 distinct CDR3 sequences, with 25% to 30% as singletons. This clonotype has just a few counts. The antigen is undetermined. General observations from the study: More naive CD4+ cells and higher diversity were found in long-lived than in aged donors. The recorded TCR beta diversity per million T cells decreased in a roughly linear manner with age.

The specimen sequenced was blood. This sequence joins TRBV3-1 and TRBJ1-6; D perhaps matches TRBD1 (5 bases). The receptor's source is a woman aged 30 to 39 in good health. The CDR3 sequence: CASSQVGRVGSPLHF. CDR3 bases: TGTGCCAGCAGCCAAGTCGGCAGGGTTGGCTCACCCCTCCACTTT.